This is a list of T cell receptor beta chains from one sample in a study of cytomegalovirus exposure and HLA in healthy donors. TCRdb's copy holds only in-frame clones and misses some; the assay was immunoSEQ multiplex PCR. Of about 38,000 clones detected, 86% appear once; the ten largest clones hold roughly 11%. Source material: PBMCs. Every receptor here comes from a woman aged 40 to 50 in good health and CMV-seropositive. Each CDR3 is given with its conserved first and last residue. D genes are given only for firm matches. Some rows mark clone size as missing; the rest say once, few, many or name a class of expanded clone.

>TRBV19|TRBD1|NA|TRBJ2-3|15
TGTGCCAGTAGTATGAAGGGGACAGGTCTCGGTACGCAGTATTTT
CASSMKGTGLGTQYF
>TRBV6-5|NA|NA|TRBJ2-2|15
TGTGCCAGCTCAATGGACAGCCCGAACACCGGGGAGCTGTTTTTT
CASSMDSPNTGELFF
>TRBV15|TRBD1|once|TRBJ1-5|15
TGTGCCACCAGCAGAGATCAGGGGGGCTATCAGCCCCAGCATTTT
CATSRDQGGYQPQHF
>TRBV6-1|TRBD2|NA|TRBJ2-1|15
TGTGCCAGCAGTGGGGAGACTAGCGGGAACAATGAGCAGTTCTTC
CASSGETSGNNEQFF
>TRBV19|TRBD2|NA|TRBJ2-1|14
TGTGCCAGTAGTAGTCGCCGGGGGGACAATGAGCAGTTCTTC
CASSSRRGDNEQFF
>TRBV7-2|TRBD1|NA|TRBJ1-1|14
TGTGCCAGCAGCGCCCTTGAAGGGACAGGGAGAGCTTTCTTT
CASSALEGTGRAFF
>TRBV7-2|TRBD2|NA|TRBJ2-3|14
TGTGCCAGCAGCCCAATTCAACTAGCGGGCACGCAGTATTTT
CASSPIQLAGTQYF
>TRBV18|NA|NA|TRBJ2-1|13
TGTGCCAGCTCACCGCCTACAGTCAATGAGCAGTTCTTC
CASSPPTVNEQFF
>TRBV13|NA|NA|TRBJ1-6|14
TGTGCCAGCAGCTTAGGTCAGGATAATTCACCCCTCCACTTT
CASSLGQDNSPLHF
>TRBV4-3|NA|NA|TRBJ2-6|16
TGCGCCAGCAGCCAAGATCAGGGAACTGGGGCCAACGTCCTGACTTTC
CASSQDQGTGANVLTF
>TRBV18|NA|NA|TRBJ2-6|17
TGTGCCAGCTCCCCTGGACAGACCTCCTCTGGGGCCAACGTCCTGACTTTC
CASSPGQTSSGANVLTF
>TRBV6-4|TRBD1|NA|TRBJ1-1|15
TGTGCCAGCAGTGCCAGGGGGGCAGCGAACACTGAAGCTTTCTTT
CASSARGAANTEAFF
>TRBV6-6|NA|NA|TRBJ2-2|13
TGTGCCAGCAGGCCAGGGGTCCCCGGGGAGCTGTTTTTT
CASRPGVPGELFF
>TRBV13|NA|NA|TRBJ1-6|14
TGTGCCAGCAGCTCCCTCGGGACAAGTCACACCCTCCACTTT
CASSSLGTSHTLHF
>TRBV5-8|TRBD1|NA|TRBJ2-7|19
TGTGCCAGCAGTAAAATCCGACCGGCCGGACAGGAAGATCAGGACGAGCAGTACTTC
CASSKIRPAGQEDQDEQYF
>TRBV9|NA|NA|TRBJ2-7|13
TGTGCCAGCAGCCCGCGCGCAGGGGACGAGCAGTACTTC
CASSPRAGDEQYF
>TRBV7-2|TRBD1|once|TRBJ1-2|15
TGTGCCAGCAGCCCTAGGACAGGGGGCGCGGGTGGCTACACCTTC
CASSPRTGGAGGYTF
>TRBV2|TRBD1|NA|TRBJ2-7|14
TGTGCCAGCAGTGGCCTGACAGGGGTGCAGAAGCAGTACTTC
CASSGLTGVQKQYF
>TRBV7-8|NA|NA|TRBJ1-2|15
TGTGCCAGCAGCTTAGGTTATGGGAAGGGGTATGGCTACACCTTC
CASSLGYGKGYGYTF
>TRBV19|NA|NA|TRBJ2-3|15
TGTGCCAGTAGTCCTCTCGACAGTAGCACAGATACGCAGTATTTT
CASSPLDSSTDTQYF
>TRBV10-3|NA|NA|TRBJ1-1|13
TGTGCCATCAGTGGCCCCGGGGGGGCTGAAGCTTTCTTT
CAISGPGGAEAFF
>TRBV7-2|TRBD1|few|TRBJ2-7|15
TGTGCCAGCAGCTTAGCACAGGGGGGCTCCTACGAGCAGTACTTC
CASSLAQGGSYEQYF